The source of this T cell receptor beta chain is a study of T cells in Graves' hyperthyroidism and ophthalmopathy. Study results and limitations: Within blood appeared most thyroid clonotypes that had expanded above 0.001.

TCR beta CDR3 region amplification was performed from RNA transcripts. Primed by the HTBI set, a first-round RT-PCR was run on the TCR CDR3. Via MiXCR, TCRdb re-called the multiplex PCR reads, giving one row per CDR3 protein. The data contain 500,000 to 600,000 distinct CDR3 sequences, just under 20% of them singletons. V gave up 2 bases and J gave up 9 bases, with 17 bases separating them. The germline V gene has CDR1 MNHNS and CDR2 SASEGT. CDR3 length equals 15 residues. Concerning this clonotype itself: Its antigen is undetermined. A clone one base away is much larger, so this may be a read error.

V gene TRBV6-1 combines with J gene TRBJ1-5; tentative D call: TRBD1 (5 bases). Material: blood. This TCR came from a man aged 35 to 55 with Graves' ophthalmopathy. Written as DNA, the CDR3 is TGTGCCAGCAGTGAACCTAGAAGGGGACGTCGGCCCCAGCATTTT. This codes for CASSEPRRGRRPQHF.